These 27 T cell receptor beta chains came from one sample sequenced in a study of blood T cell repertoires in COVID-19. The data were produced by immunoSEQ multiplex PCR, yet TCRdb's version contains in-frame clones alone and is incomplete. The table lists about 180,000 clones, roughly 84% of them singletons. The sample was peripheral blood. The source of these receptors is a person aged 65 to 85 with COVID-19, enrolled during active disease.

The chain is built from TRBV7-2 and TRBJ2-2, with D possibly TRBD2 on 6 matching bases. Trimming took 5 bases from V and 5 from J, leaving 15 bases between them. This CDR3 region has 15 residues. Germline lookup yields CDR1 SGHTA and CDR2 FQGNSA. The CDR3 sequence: CASSPPSVGTGELFF. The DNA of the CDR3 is TGTGCCAGCAGCCCCCCTAGCGTAGGGACCGGGGAGCTGTTTTTT.

CDR3 nucleotides: TGTGCCAGCAGCTTGTACGGACAGGGGACGACTGAAGCTTTCTTT. This translates into CASSLYGQGTTEAFF. The chain combines TRBV7-2 with TRBJ1-1; TRBD1 matches 9 bases. J was trimmed by 5 bases and V by 3 bases; bases with no gene match: 7. The germline V gene encodes CDR1 SGHTA and CDR2 FQGNSA. CDR3 length equals 15 residues. Drawing the rest from reference TRBV7-2 and TRBJ1-1, the complete variable domain is GAGVSQSPSNKVTEKGKDVELRCDPISGHTALYWYRQSLGQGLEFLIYFQGNSAPDKSGLPSDRFSAERTGGSVSTLTIQRTQQEDSAVYLCASSLYGQGTTEAFFGQGTRLTVV.

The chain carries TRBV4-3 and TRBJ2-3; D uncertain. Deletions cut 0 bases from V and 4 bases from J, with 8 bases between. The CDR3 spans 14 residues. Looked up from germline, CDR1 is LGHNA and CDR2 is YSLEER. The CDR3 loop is CASSQDPLSDTQYF. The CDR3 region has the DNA TGCGCCAGCAGCCAAGATCCCCTCTCAGATACGCAGTATTTT.

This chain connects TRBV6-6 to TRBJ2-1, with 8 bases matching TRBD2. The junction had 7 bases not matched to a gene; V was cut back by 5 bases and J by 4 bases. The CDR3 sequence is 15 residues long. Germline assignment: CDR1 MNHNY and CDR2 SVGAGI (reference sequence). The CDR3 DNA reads TGTGCCAGCAGTGCCGATAGCGGGATTTACAATGAGCAGTTCTTC. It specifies CASSADSGIYNEQFF.

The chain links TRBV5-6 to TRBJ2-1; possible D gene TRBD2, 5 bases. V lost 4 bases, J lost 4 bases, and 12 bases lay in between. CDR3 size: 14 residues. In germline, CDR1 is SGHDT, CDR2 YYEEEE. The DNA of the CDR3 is TGTGCCAGCAGCCTCGGACTGGGGTACAATGAGCAGTTCTTC. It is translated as CASSLGLGYNEQFF.

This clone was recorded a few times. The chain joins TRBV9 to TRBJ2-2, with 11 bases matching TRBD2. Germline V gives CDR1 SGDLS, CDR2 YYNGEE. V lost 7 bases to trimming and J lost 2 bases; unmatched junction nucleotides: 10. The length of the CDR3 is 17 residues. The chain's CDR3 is CASYPIGTSGNTGELFF. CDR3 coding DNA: TGTGCCAGCTACCCGATCGGGACTAGCGGTAACACCGGGGAGCTGTTTTTT.

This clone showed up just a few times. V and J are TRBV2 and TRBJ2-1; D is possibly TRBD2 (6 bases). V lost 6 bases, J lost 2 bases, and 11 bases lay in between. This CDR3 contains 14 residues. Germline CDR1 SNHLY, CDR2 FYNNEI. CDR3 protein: CASRAGPAYNEQFF. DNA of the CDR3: TGTGCCAGCAGGGCGGGACCCGCCTACAATGAGCAGTTCTTC. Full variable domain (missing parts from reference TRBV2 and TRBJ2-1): EPEVTQTPSHQVTQMGQEVILRCVPISNHLYFYWYRQILGQKVEFLVSFYNNEISEKSEIFDDQFSVERPDGSNFTLKIRSTKLEDSAMYFCASRAGPAYNEQFFGPGTRLTVL.

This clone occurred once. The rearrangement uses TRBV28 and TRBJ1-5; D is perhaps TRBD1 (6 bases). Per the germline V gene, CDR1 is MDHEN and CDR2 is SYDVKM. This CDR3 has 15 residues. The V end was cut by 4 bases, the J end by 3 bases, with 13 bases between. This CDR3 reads CASSSTTGPNQPQHF. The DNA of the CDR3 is TGTGCCAGCAGTTCGACAACAGGGCCCAATCAGCCCCAGCATTTT.

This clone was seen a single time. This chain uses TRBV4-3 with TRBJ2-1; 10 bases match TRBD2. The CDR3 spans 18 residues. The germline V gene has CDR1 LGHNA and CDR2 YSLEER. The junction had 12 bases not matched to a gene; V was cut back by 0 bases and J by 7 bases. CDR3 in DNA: TGCGCCAGCAGCCAAGATCAGGCTAGCGGGGGCGGTTGGAATGAGCAGTTCTTC. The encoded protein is CASSQDQASGGGWNEQFF.

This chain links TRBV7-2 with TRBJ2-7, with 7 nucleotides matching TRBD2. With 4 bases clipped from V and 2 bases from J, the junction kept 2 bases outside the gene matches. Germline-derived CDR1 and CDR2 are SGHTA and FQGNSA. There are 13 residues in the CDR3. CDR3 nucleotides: TGTGCCAGCAGCTGGGAGGGTACCTACGAGCAGTACTTC. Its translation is CASSWEGTYEQYF.

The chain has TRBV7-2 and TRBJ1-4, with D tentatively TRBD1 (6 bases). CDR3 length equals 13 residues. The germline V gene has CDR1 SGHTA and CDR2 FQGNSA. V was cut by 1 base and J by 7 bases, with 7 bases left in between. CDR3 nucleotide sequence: TGTGCCAGCAGCTTAGAACAGGGTGAAAAACTGTTTTTT. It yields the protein CASSLEQGEKLFF. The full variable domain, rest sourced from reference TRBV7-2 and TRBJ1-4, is GAGVSQSPSNKVTEKGKDVELRCDPISGHTALYWYRQSLGQGLEFLIYFQGNSAPDKSGLPSDRFSAERTGGSVSTLTIQRTQQEDSAVYLCASSLEQGEKLFFGSGTQLSVL.

This CDR3 is CASSQGPLAGGGNEQFF. In nucleotides, the CDR3 is TGCGCCAGCAGCCAAGGCCCCCTAGCGGGAGGGGGGAATGAGCAGTTCTTC. The gene calls are TRBV4-3 and TRBJ2-1; 12 positions match TRBD2. Germline loops: CDR1 LGHNA, CDR2 YSLEER. Trimming at V came to 1 base and at J to 7 bases, leaving 8 bases not matched to a gene. The CDR3 has 17 amino acids.

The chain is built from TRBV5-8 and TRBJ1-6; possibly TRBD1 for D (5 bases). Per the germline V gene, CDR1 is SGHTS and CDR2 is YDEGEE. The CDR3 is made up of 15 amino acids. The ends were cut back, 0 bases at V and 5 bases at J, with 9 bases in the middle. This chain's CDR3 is CASSLVSGDNSPLHF. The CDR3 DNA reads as TGTGCCAGCAGCTTGGTTTCGGGGGATAATTCACCCCTCCACTTT.

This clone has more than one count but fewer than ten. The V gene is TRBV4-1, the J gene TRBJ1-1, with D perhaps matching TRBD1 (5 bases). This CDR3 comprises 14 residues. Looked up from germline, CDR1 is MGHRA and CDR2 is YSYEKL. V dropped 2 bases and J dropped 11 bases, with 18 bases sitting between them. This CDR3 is CASSQRSTGDGAFF. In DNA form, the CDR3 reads TGCGCCAGCAGCCAACGCTCAACGGGGGACGGGGCTTTCTTT.

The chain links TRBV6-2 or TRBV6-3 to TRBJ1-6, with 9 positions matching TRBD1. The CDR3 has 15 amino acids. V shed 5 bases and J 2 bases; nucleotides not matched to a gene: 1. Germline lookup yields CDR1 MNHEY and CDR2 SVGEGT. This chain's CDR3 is CASSRDRAYNSPLHF. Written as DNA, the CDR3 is TGTGCCAGCAGTCGGGACAGGGCCTATAATTCACCCCTCCACTTT.

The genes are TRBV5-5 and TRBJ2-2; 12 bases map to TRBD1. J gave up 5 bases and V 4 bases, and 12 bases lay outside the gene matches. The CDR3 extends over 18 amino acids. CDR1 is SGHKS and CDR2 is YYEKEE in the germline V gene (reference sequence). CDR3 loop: CASSRLYMGQGATGELFF. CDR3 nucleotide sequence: TGTGCCAGCAGCAGGCTCTACATGGGACAGGGGGCGACCGGGGAGCTGTTTTTT.

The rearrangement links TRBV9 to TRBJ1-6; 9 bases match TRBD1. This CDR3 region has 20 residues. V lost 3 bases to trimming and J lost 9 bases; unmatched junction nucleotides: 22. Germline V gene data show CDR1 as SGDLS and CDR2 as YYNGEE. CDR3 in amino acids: CASSARLAGPGTGRVSPLHF. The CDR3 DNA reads TGTGCCAGCAGCGCGCGGCTTGCCGGGCCCGGGACAGGGAGGGTTTCACCCCTCCACTTT.

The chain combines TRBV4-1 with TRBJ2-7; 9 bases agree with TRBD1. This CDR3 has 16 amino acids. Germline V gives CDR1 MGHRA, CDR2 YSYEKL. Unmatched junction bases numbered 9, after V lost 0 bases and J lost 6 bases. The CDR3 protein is CASSQEPGTGRAEQYF. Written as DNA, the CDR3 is TGCGCCAGCAGCCAAGAACCCGGGACAGGGAGAGCCGAGCAGTACTTC.

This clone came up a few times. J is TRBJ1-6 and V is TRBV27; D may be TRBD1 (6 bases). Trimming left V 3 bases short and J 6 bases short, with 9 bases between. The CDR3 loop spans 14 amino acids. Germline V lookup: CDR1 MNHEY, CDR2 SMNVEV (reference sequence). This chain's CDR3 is CASSFRGSNSPLHF. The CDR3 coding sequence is TGTGCCAGCAGTTTCAGGGGATCTAATTCACCCCTCCACTTT.

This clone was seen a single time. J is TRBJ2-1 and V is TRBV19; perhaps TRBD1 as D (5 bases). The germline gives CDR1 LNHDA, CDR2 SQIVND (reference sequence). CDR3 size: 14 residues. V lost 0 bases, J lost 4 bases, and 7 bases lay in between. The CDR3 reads CASSIDDSYNEQFF. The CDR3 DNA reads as TGTGCCAGTAGTATAGATGACAGTTACAATGAGCAGTTCTTC.

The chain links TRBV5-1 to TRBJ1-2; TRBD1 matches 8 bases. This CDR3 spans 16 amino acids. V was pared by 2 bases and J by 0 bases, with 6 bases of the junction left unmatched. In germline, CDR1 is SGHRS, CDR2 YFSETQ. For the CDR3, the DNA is TGCGCCAGCAGCTTCTCCATGACAGGGGCTAACTATGGCTACACCTTC. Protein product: CASSFSMTGANYGYTF.

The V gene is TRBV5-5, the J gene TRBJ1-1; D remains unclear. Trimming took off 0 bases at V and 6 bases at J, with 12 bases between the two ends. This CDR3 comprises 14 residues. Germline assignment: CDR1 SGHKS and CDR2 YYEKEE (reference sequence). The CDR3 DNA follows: TGTGCCAGCAGCTTGGACCTAAGGCGGTCTGAAGCTTTCTTT. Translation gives CASSLDLRRSEAFF.

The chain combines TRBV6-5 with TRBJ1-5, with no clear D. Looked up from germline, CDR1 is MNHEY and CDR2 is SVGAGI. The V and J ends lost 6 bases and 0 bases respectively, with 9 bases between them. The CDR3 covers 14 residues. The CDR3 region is CASSADFSNQPQHF. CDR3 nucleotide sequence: TGTGCCAGCAGCGCGGATTTTAGCAATCAGCCCCAGCATTTT.

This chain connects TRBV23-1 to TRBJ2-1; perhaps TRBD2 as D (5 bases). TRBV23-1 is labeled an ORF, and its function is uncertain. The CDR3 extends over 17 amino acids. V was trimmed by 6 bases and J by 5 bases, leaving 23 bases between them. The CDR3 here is CASRSLGRRSSDNEQFF. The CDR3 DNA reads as TGCGCCAGCAGATCACTCGGCCGCCGGAGTAGCGACAATGAGCAGTTCTTC.

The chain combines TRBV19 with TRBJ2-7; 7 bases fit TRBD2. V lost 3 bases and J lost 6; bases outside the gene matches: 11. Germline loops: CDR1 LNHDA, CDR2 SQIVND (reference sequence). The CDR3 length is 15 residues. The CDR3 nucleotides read TGTGCCAGTAGTATGTCTCCCCCGGGGAGGGCCGAGCAGTACTTC. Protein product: CASSMSPPGRAEQYF.

This chain's CDR3 is CASSPIAPGVTGELFF. The DNA for the CDR3 is TGTGCCAGCAGTCCGATAGCCCCGGGGGTCACCGGGGAGCTGTTTTTT. The J gene is TRBJ2-2, the V gene TRBV6-6, with D possibly TRBD2 on 6 matching bases. Looked up from germline, CDR1 is MNHNY and CDR2 is SVGAGI (reference sequence). The length of the CDR3 is 16 residues. V was shortened by 5 bases and J by 4 bases, with 17 bases between the two germline ends.

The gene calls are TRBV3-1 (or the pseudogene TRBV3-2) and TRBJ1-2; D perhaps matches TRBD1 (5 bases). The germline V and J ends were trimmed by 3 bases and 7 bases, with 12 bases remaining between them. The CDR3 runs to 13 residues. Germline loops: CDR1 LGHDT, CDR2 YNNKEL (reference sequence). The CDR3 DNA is TGTGCCAGCAGCCACTCAGGGCGGGGTGGCTACACCTTC. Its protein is CASSHSGRGGYTF.